The 16 T cell receptor beta chains given below trace back to one sample, sequenced in a study of blood T cell repertoires in COVID-19. Generated by immunoSEQ multiplex PCR, the TCRdb table keeps only in-frame clones and is missing some. The table has about 64,000 clones, more than 75% seen once. Sequenced: peripheral blood. The source of these receptors is a human donor in a cohort sampled during active COVID-19.

The rearrangement uses TRBV5-1 and TRBJ2-7; TRBD2 agrees at 7 bases. Germline assignment: CDR1 SGHRS and CDR2 YFSETQ. With 2 bases clipped from V and 0 bases from J, the junction kept 8 bases outside the gene matches. CDR3 length: 16 amino acids. CDR3 nucleotide sequence: TGCGCCAGCAGCTTCCGAAGCGGGGACTTCTCCTACGAGCAGTACTTC. Protein: CASSFRSGDFSYEQYF.

The rearrangement links TRBV3-1 (or the pseudogene TRBV3-2) to TRBJ1-1, with 7 nucleotides matching TRBD1. Germline CDR1 LGHDT, CDR2 YNNKEL (reference sequence). The CDR3 runs to 14 residues. V was clipped by 5 bases and J by 0 bases; unmatched bases: 3. CDR3: CASSSRGLNTEAFF. The DNA of the CDR3 is TGTGCCAGCAGCTCCAGGGGGTTGAACACTGAAGCTTTCTTT.

CDR3 sequence reads: CASSAWGRASTDTQYF. Here the CDR3 DNA reads TGTGCCAGCAGTGCGTGGGGGCGGGCTAGCACAGATACGCAGTATTTT. This chain connects TRBV6-2 or TRBV6-3 to TRBJ2-3; D is perhaps TRBD1 (6 bases). Germline V gives CDR1 MNHEY, CDR2 SVGEGT. The CDR3 spans 16 residues. V lost 5 bases, J lost 0 bases, and 15 bases lay in between.

The V and J genes are TRBV10-2 and TRBJ1-2, with 9 bases aligning to TRBD1. Germline V gene lookup returns CDR1 WSHSY and CDR2 SAAADI. This CDR3 comprises 13 residues. J lost 7 bases, V lost 6 bases, and 6 bases had no gene match. In DNA form, the CDR3 reads TGCGCCAGCAGAGGACAGGGGATAAGTGGCTACACCTTC. Translated: CASRGQGISGYTF.

In its sample, this clone was seen a few times. This rearrangement joins TRBV9 to TRBJ2-1; D is possibly TRBD2 (5 bases). The CDR3 is 15 amino acids. Germline values: CDR1 SGDLS, CDR2 YYNGEE. The germline V and J ends were trimmed by 6 bases and 0 bases, with 13 bases remaining between them. CDR3 amino acids: CASNELAGSYNEQFF. In DNA form, the CDR3 reads TGTGCCAGCAACGAGCTAGCCGGCTCCTACAATGAGCAGTTCTTC.

This clone appeared a few times. The V and J genes are TRBV7-2 and TRBJ2-1, with D possibly matching TRBD2 (5 bases). Between the trimmed V and J ends, which lost 4 bases and 3 bases, there was a span of 10 bases. The CDR3 is 14 residues long. Germline CDR1 is SGHTA and CDR2 is FQGNSA. The CDR3 spells CASSSRGGYNEQFF. The CDR3 region has the DNA TGTGCCAGCAGCTCCCGAGGAGGCTACAATGAGCAGTTCTTC.

The chain carries TRBV30 and TRBJ2-2, with 7 bases matching TRBD1. With V trimmed by 3 bases and J by 7 bases, 11 bases remained unmatched. Germline V gene sequence: CDR1 GTSNPN, CDR2 SVGIG (reference sequence). This CDR3 has 15 residues. CDR3 nucleotides: TGTGCCTGGAGGGCCACCAGGGGGTCGGTCGGGGAGCTGTTTTTT. Encoded protein: CAWRATRGSVGELFF.

The rearrangement joins TRBV10-3 to TRBJ2-7; 7 nucleotides align to TRBD1. Germline CDR1 is ENHRY and CDR2 is SYGVKD. This CDR3 has 13 residues. Trimming took 8 bases from V and 1 from J; bases not matched to a gene: 5. Written as DNA, the CDR3 is TGTGCCATCTCTCGGGACAGTTCCTACGAGCAGTACTTC. Its protein product is CAISRDSSYEQYF.

V gene TRBV5-4 combines with J gene TRBJ2-5; TRBD1 matches 8 bases. CDR1 and CDR2 (germline): SGHNT, YYREEE (reference sequence). V lost 5 bases, J lost 4 bases, and 7 bases stayed unmatched. This CDR3 spans 14 amino acids. This CDR3 is CASSTGGLGETQYF. CDR3 DNA: TGTGCCAGCAGTACAGGGGGGTTAGGAGAGACCCAGTACTTC. The full variable domain, in which reference TRBV5-4 and TRBJ2-5 provide the parts outside the CDR3, is ETGVTQSPTHLIKTRGQQVTLRCSSQSGHNTVSWYQQALGQGPQFIFQYYREEENGRGNFPPRFSGLQFPNYSSELNVNALELDDSALYLCASSTGGLGETQYFGPGTRLLVL.

The chain combines TRBV5-1 with TRBJ1-1, with 9 bases matching TRBD1. Germline CDR1 and CDR2: SGHRS and YFSETQ. The length of the CDR3 is 14 residues. Losses at the gene ends were 1 base for V and 4 bases for J; bases not matched to a gene: 2. CDR3 region: CASSLMTGGTEAFF. The CDR3 DNA sequence: TGCGCCAGCAGCTTGATGACAGGGGGCACTGAAGCTTTCTTT.

The chain links TRBV9 to TRBJ1-3; 8 bases match TRBD1. Looked up from germline, CDR1 is SGDLS and CDR2 is YYNGEE. V lost 4 bases, J lost 3 bases, and 6 bases stayed unmatched. The CDR3 spans 15 residues. CDR3 amino acids: CASSLRQGNGNTIYF. DNA for the CDR3: TGTGCCAGCAGCCTTCGACAGGGGAATGGAAACACCATATATTTT. Full variable domain (missing parts from reference TRBV9 and TRBJ1-3): DSGVTQTPKHLITATGQRVTLRCSPRSGDLSVYWYQQSLDQGLQFLIQYYNGEERAKGNILERFSAQQFPDLHSELNLSSLELGDSALYFCASSLRQGNGNTIYFGEGSWLTVV.

The gene calls are TRBV27 and TRBJ2-2; 12 bases fit TRBD2. There are 17 residues in the CDR3. V lost 2 bases, J lost 5 bases, and 6 bases stayed unmatched. The germline V gene has CDR1 MNHEY and CDR2 SMNVEV (reference sequence). This CDR3 is CASSLRLAGGRTGELFF. DNA of the CDR3: TGTGCCAGCAGTTTAAGGCTAGCGGGGGGGCGAACCGGGGAGCTGTTTTTT.

CDR3 nucleotides: TGTGCCAGCAGTGACCCCACACCCTACGAGCAGTACTTC. It codes for CASSDPTPYEQYF. The chain couples TRBV6-4 to TRBJ2-7, with D hard to call. The V end lost 2 bases, the J end lost 2 bases, and 7 bases lay between the germline ends. The CDR3 has 13 residues. Per germline, CDR1 MRHNA and CDR2 SNTAGT.

V gene TRBV6-2 or TRBV6-3 combines with J gene TRBJ1-2; TRBD1 is a possible D gene (5 bases). Germline CDR1 MNHEY, CDR2 SVGEGT. The V gene lost 0 bases and the J gene lost 8 bases, with 16 bases spanning the gap. CDR3 length: 15 residues. The CDR3 is CASSYSRVGGRGYTF. Here the CDR3 DNA reads TGTGCCAGCAGTTACTCGCGTGTCGGGGGTAGAGGCTACACCTTC.

The chain has TRBV19 and TRBJ2-2, with 12 bases lining up with TRBD2. Germline assignment: CDR1 LNHDA and CDR2 SQIVND (reference sequence). V lost 6 bases to trimming and J lost 7 bases; unmatched junction nucleotides: 6. The CDR3 spans 15 residues. CDR3: CASSPTSGGIGELFF. The CDR3 DNA reads as TGTGCCAGTAGCCCGACTAGCGGGGGTATCGGGGAGCTGTTTTTT. Based on the CDR3 plus reference TRBV19 and TRBJ2-2, the full variable domain is DGGITQSPKYLFRKEGQNVTLSCEQNLNHDAMYWYRQDPGQGLRLIYYSQIVNDFQKGDIAEGYSVSREKKESFPLTVTSAQKNPTAFYLCASSPTSGGIGELFFGEGSRLTVL.

V gene TRBV6-6 combines with J gene TRBJ1-1; tentative D call: TRBD1 (5 bases). Germline values: CDR1 MNHNY, CDR2 SVGAGI (reference sequence). The CDR3 length is 12 residues. Deletions cut 7 bases from V and 1 base from J, with 7 bases between. The CDR3 spells CASTTGNTEAFF. CDR3 DNA: TGTGCCAGCACCACAGGGAACACTGAAGCTTTCTTT.